One and the same sample provided the 32 T cell receptor beta chains below, sequenced in a study of shared clonotypes between healthy human individuals. TCRdb's table, derived via immunoSEQ multiplex PCR, lists solely in-frame clones and lacks some. The sample has about 460,000 clones, more than 70% seen once; the top ten hold 12%. The source material was PBMCs. The origin of the receptors is a woman aged 35 to 49 in good health. Some clones in this sample may be carry-over from other donors' samples.

The chain recombines TRBV2 with TRBJ1-2; D possibly corresponds to TRBD1 (6 bases). V was shortened by 8 bases and J by 4 bases, with 11 bases between the two germline ends. The CDR3 has 12 residues. Germline CDR1 and CDR2: SNHLY and FYNNEI. CDR3 nucleotides: TGTGCCAGCCGTAGGGGGTTCTATGGCTACACCTTC. Residues: CASRRGFYGYTF. Full variable domain (missing parts from reference TRBV2 and TRBJ1-2): EPEVTQTPSHQVTQMGQEVILRCVPISNHLYFYWYRQILGQKVEFLVSFYNNEISEKSEIFDDQFSVERPDGSNFTLKIRSTKLEDSAMYFCASRRGFYGYTFGSGTRLTVV.

The chain combines TRBV19 with TRBJ1-5; D might be TRBD1 (6 bases). In germline, CDR1 is LNHDA, CDR2 SQIVND (reference sequence). The CDR3 is made up of 15 amino acids. V was trimmed by 5 bases and J by 4 bases, leaving 15 bases between them. Here the CDR3 reads CASSLLPGQNQPQHF. CDR3 bases: TGTGCCAGTAGTCTTCTTCCGGGACAAAATCAGCCCCAGCATTTT.

As concerns this clone: A far larger clone is only one base removed, so a read error is likely. The CDR3 does not end in the conserved phenylalanine or tryptophan, so this is likely a read error. The chain has TRBV5-6 and TRBJ2-2, with 9 bases fitting TRBD2. The V gene's germline CDR1 is SGHDT and CDR2 YYEEEE. The CDR3 consists of 15 residues. The junction had 6 bases not matched to a gene; V was cut back by 3 bases and J by 6 bases. CDR3 DNA: TGTGCCAGCAGCTGGCGGGAGGGCCTAGCCGGGGAGCTGTTTGTT. It specifies CASSWREGLAGELFV.

The chain joins TRBV4-3 to TRBJ1-2; D is uncertain. Germline V gives CDR1 LGHNA, CDR2 YSLEER. V lost 0 bases and J lost 0, with 8 bases in between. CDR3 length: 15 residues. CDR3 region: CASSQDGTTNYGYTF. The CDR3 DNA is TGCGCCAGCAGCCAAGATGGTACGACTAACTATGGCTACACCTTC.

This chain links TRBV15 with TRBJ2-2, with D hard to call. Germline-derived CDR1 and CDR2 are LNHNV and YYDKDF (reference sequence). Trimming took off 0 bases at V and 4 bases at J, with 6 bases between the two ends. CDR3 length equals 14 residues. The CDR3 sequence is CATSRDRITGELFF. CDR3 nucleotides: TGTGCCACCAGCAGAGATCGAATCACCGGGGAGCTGTTTTTT.

V is TRBV2 and J is TRBJ1-1, with D unclear. Trimming left V 7 bases short and J 4 bases short, with 13 bases between. The CDR3 is made up of 13 amino acids. Germline V gene data show CDR1 as SNHLY and CDR2 as FYNNEI. As DNA, the CDR3 is TGTGCCAGCAACGAAGGTCCAGTCACTGAAGCTTTCTTT. Translating gives CASNEGPVTEAFF. Filled out from reference TRBV2 and TRBJ1-1, the complete variable domain reads EPEVTQTPSHQVTQMGQEVILRCVPISNHLYFYWYRQILGQKVEFLVSFYNNEISEKSEIFDDQFSVERPDGSNFTLKIRSTKLEDSAMYFCASNEGPVTEAFFGQGTRLTVV.

V usage is TRBV29-1 and J usage is TRBJ2-6, with 9 positions matching TRBD1. Germline-derived CDR1 and CDR2 are SQVTM and ANQGSEA. The V gene end was trimmed by 6 bases and the J gene end by 1 base; junction bases not matched to a gene: 4. CDR3 length: 15 residues. CDR3 nucleotides: TGCAGCGTGGGACAGGGACCATCTGGGGCCAACGTCCTGACTTTC. Encoded protein: CSVGQGPSGANVLTF.

The chain recombines TRBV15 with TRBJ2-7; no definite D call. Per the germline V gene, CDR1 is LNHNV and CDR2 is YYDKDF (reference sequence). This CDR3 region has 15 residues. V lost 1 base to trimming and J lost 7 bases, with 17 bases between them. For the CDR3, the DNA is TGTGCCACCAGCAGAGGTACCTCCTCTGGGTTGGAGCAGTACTTC. It specifies CATSRGTSSGLEQYF.

The V and J genes are TRBV7-3 and TRBJ2-3; 11 bases line up with TRBD2. The CDR3 is 14 residues long. Germline V gene data show CDR1 as SGHTA and CDR2 as FQGTGA. Trimming removed 3 bases from V and 5 bases from J; junction bases left unmatched: 1. The CDR3 DNA reads TGTGCCAGCAGCTTCGGACTAGCGGGAGATACGCAGTATTTT. Translation: CASSFGLAGDTQYF.

Concerning this clone itself: It is likely a read error: a sequence one base away is far more abundant. The same CDR3 arises from other DNA sequences in this sample as well. The V call is TRBV19, the J call TRBJ2-2; a possible D gene is TRBD2 (5 bases). This CDR3 has 14 amino acids. V lost 3 bases and J lost 6, with 11 bases in between. Looked up from germline, CDR1 is LNHDA and CDR2 is SQIVND (reference sequence). DNA of the CDR3: TGTGCCAGTAGTATTTCCAGGCGGGCCGGGGAGCTGTTTTTT. Its translation is CASSISRRAGELFF.

The chain is built from TRBV28 and TRBJ2-7; D may be TRBD2 (5 bases). With 3 bases removed from V and 2 bases from J, the gap between germline ends came to 11 bases. This CDR3 spans 14 amino acids. Germline assignment: CDR1 MDHEN and CDR2 SYDVKM. The CDR3 reads CASSFSWGAYEQYF. The CDR3 region has the DNA TGTGCCAGCAGTTTCAGTTGGGGAGCCTACGAGCAGTACTTC.

Ten or more counts support this clone. V is TRBV6-4 and J is TRBJ2-1; 11 bases map to TRBD2. The CDR3 covers 15 residues. Germline CDR1 reads MRHNA; CDR2 reads SNTAGT. The V gene end was trimmed by 3 bases and the J gene end by 6 bases; junction bases not matched to a gene: 4. CDR3 residues: CASSEGLADINEQFF. The CDR3 nucleotides read TGTGCCAGCAGTGAGGGACTAGCGGATATCAATGAGCAGTTCTTC.

The chain is built from TRBV7-2 and TRBJ1-2; 9 bases align to TRBD1. CDR1 and CDR2 (germline): SGHTA, FQGNSA. The V gene end was trimmed by 4 bases and the J gene end by 2 bases; junction bases not matched to a gene: 5. The CDR3 consists of 15 residues. CDR3 protein: CASSSPGTGNYGYTF. The DNA of the CDR3 is TGTGCCAGCAGCTCACCTGGGACAGGGAACTATGGCTACACCTTC. Based on the CDR3 plus reference TRBV7-2 and TRBJ1-2, the full variable domain is GAGVSQSPSNKVTEKGKDVELRCDPISGHTALYWYRQSLGQGLEFLIYFQGNSAPDKSGLPSDRFSAERTGGSVSTLTIQRTQQEDSAVYLCASSSPGTGNYGYTFGSGTRLTVV.

V and J are TRBV9 and TRBJ2-1; D perhaps matches TRBD1 (5 bases). V was shortened by 0 bases and J by 5 bases, with 12 bases between the two germline ends. This CDR3 has 15 residues. Germline V gene lookup returns CDR1 SGDLS and CDR2 YYNGEE. The CDR3 DNA sequence: TGTGCCAGCAGCGTAGTGGGGCTAGGAAACAATGAGCAGTTCTTC. Translation: CASSVVGLGNNEQFF.

This clone has just one count. The chain joins TRBV5-1 to TRBJ2-1; perhaps TRBD2 as D (6 bases). The V and J ends lost 7 bases and 1 base respectively, with 15 bases between them. The germline V gene has CDR1 SGHRS and CDR2 YFSETQ. This CDR3 spans 15 amino acids. This CDR3 reads CASSSAGPSYNEQFF. In DNA, the CDR3 is TGCGCCAGCTCTAGCGCAGGTCCATCCTACAATGAGCAGTTCTTC.

Points on this clone: This may come from a read error, since a much larger clone is one base off. The chain employs TRBV11-2 and TRBJ2-7; 9 bases are a match to TRBD1. This CDR3 has 15 amino acids. Germline-derived CDR1 and CDR2 are SGHAT and FQNNGV. This CDR3 reads CASSRGQGMPYEQHF. The CDR3 bases are TGTGCCAGCAGCCGCGGACAGGGGATGCCCTACGAGCAGCACTTC.

This clone was detected ten times or more. This chain connects TRBV28 to TRBJ1-1; 8 bases are shared with TRBD1. The CDR3 spans 15 residues. The ends lost 4 bases at V and 3 bases at J; junction bases unmatched: 7. From germline, CDR1 is MDHEN and CDR2 SYDVKM. CDR3 bases: TGTGCCAGCAGTTCTCCAGGGGGCTGGGACACTGAAGCTTTCTTT. It specifies CASSSPGGWDTEAFF.

The sample holds a few counts of this clone. This sequence may be a read error, since a much larger clone differs from it by one base. The final CDR3 position lacks the conserved phenylalanine or tryptophan, pointing to a likely read error. The V gene is TRBV5-1, the J gene TRBJ2-7; the D gene is possibly TRBD2 (6 bases). Trimming removed 0 bases from V and 6 bases from J, with 13 bases in between. Germline CDR1 SGHRS, CDR2 YFSETQ. The CDR3 extends over 14 amino acids. The CDR3 is CASSLEGGLGEQYL. For the CDR3, the DNA is TGCGCCAGCAGCTTGGAAGGAGGGTTGGGCGAGCAGTACCTC.

The V gene is TRBV19, the J gene TRBJ2-7; TRBD2 matches at 11 bases. From germline, CDR1 is LNHDA and CDR2 SQIVND (reference sequence). After removal of 4 bases from V and 7 bases from J, the junction contained 6 bases not matched to a gene. The CDR3 loop spans 14 amino acids. CDR3 DNA sequence: TGTGCCAGTAGTAGTAGCGGGAGGGCCGGAGAGCAGTACTTC. It encodes CASSSSGRAGEQYF. Full variable domain (remainder filled in from reference TRBV19 and TRBJ2-7): DGGITQSPKYLFRKEGQNVTLSCEQNLNHDAMYWYRQDPGQGLRLIYYSQIVNDFQKGDIAEGYSVSREKKESFPLTVTSAQKNPTAFYLCASSSSGRAGEQYFGPGTRLTVT.

This chain links TRBV6-5 with TRBJ2-3, with a tentative D call TRBD2 (5 bases). The CDR3 loop spans 13 amino acids. The V and J ends lost 2 bases and 6 bases respectively, with 9 bases between them. In germline, CDR1 is MNHEY, CDR2 SVGAGI. In nucleotides, the CDR3 is TGTGCCAGCAGTTACCCCGGGGTGGATACGCAGTATTTT. Translation: CASSYPGVDTQYF.

This clone was seen a single time. The chain employs TRBV28 and TRBJ2-5; 10 nucleotides align to TRBD1. Germline CDR1 MDHEN, CDR2 SYDVKM. J lost 3 bases, V lost 4 bases, and 5 bases had no gene match. The CDR3 covers 15 residues. The CDR3 DNA reads as TGTGCCAGCAGTTCTTTTGGGACAGGGGAAGAGACCCAGTACTTC. Translated: CASSSFGTGEETQYF.

With respect to this clone: A far larger clone is one base from this, pointing to a likely read error. The chain couples TRBV11-1 to TRBJ1-2; D possibly corresponds to TRBD1 (5 bases). From germline, CDR1 is SGHAT and CDR2 FQDESV (reference sequence). This CDR3 region has 15 residues. Trimming left V 5 bases short and J 4 bases short, with 17 bases between. The CDR3 nucleotides read TGTGCCAGCAGCCCATCCGGGGCCGAGCCCTATGGCTACACCTTC. Its protein is CASSPSGAEPYGYTF.

The chain links TRBV4-2 to TRBJ2-3; 10 bases match TRBD2. The CDR3 loop spans 21 amino acids. Germline trimming cut 0 bases from V and 0 bases from J; bases unmatched to any gene: 15. CDR1 is LGHNA and CDR2 is YNFKEQ in the germline V gene. The CDR3 sequence is CASSQEARHPSGSFSTDTQYF. DNA of the CDR3: TGTGCCAGCAGCCAAGAAGCTCGCCATCCTAGCGGGAGTTTTAGCACAGATACGCAGTATTTT.

The chain couples TRBV29-1 to TRBJ2-7, with a tentative D call TRBD2 (5 bases). CDR3 length: 13 residues. Germline-derived CDR1 and CDR2 are SQVTM and ANQGSEA. V was trimmed by 7 bases and J by 7 bases, leaving 20 bases between them. The CDR3 here is CSAVTARVGEQYF. In DNA, the CDR3 is TGCAGCGCCGTAACGGCGAGGGTAGGGGAGCAGTACTTC.

This clone was detected a few times. This chain joins TRBV28 and TRBJ2-5; 14 nucleotides agree with TRBD2. The J call may be incorrect, as the DNA end agrees better with TRBJ2-7. The CDR3 consists of 15 residues. The germline gives CDR1 MDHEN, CDR2 SYDVKM. The CDR3 spells CASRLGLAGVNEQYF. CDR3 nucleotide sequence: TGTGCCAGCAGATTGGGACTAGCGGGAGTAAACGAGCAGTACTTC.

This chain uses TRBV6-6 with TRBJ2-3, with D unresolved. Germline V gene data show CDR1 as MNHNY and CDR2 as SVGAGI (reference sequence). The length of the CDR3 is 13 residues. V lost 5 bases and J 7 bases, leaving 13 bases between the germline ends. DNA for the CDR3: TGTGCCAGCAGTGGTATGCGACTTAATACGCAGTATTTT. It yields the protein CASSGMRLNTQYF.

Details on this clone: A far larger clone differs by one base, so this is likely a read error. This chain links TRBV29-1 with TRBJ1-1; 7 bases line up with TRBD1. Germline trimming cut 6 bases from V and 8 bases from J; bases unmatched to any gene: 15. Germline CDR1 and CDR2: SQVTM and ANQGSEA. The CDR3 loop spans 14 amino acids. The CDR3, as DNA: TGCAGCGTAGCAGACCGGGACAGCTTTTTAGAAGCTTTCTTT. Its protein is CSVADRDSFLEAFF. Variable domain in full (rest from reference TRBV29-1 and TRBJ1-1): SAVISQKPSRDICQRGTSLTIQCQVDSQVTMMFWYRQQPGQSLTLIATANQGSEATYESGFVIDKFPISRPNLTFSTLTVSNMSPEDSSIYLCSVADRDSFLEAFFGQGTRLTVV.

The chain recombines TRBV2 with TRBJ1-4; TRBD1 aligns across 8 bases. The CDR3 extends over 14 amino acids. V shed 8 bases, J shed 6 bases, and the junction held 8 bases outside the gene matches. From germline, CDR1 is SNHLY and CDR2 FYNNEI. DNA of the CDR3: TGTGCCAGCGGACAACAGGGGGGATATGAAAAACTGTTTTTT. Translation gives CASGQQGGYEKLFF.

This clone has more than one count but fewer than ten. The V call is TRBV5-1, the J call TRBJ2-3, with TRBD2 as a possible D gene (6 bases). In germline, CDR1 is SGHRS, CDR2 YFSETQ. The CDR3 spans 15 residues. V was pared by 0 bases and J by 2 bases, with 10 bases between. The CDR3 sequence is CASSLEVGLTDTQYF. The CDR3 DNA reads as TGCGCCAGCAGCTTGGAGGTGGGACTCACAGATACGCAGTATTTT.

The chain has TRBV29-1 and TRBJ1-2, with D uncertain. The CDR3 has 14 residues. Germline CDR1 is SQVTM and CDR2 is ANQGSEA. V was trimmed by 2 bases and J by 6 bases, leaving 16 bases between them. The CDR3 is CSVESFGPQDGYTF. In nucleotides, the CDR3 is TGCAGCGTTGAAAGTTTTGGGCCCCAAGATGGCTACACCTTC.

Turning to this clone: A far larger clone lies a single base away; this is likely a read error. Other DNA sequences from this sample encode an identical CDR3 as well. The chain couples TRBV6-1 to TRBJ2-6; D is undetermined. CDR1 is MNHNS, CDR2 SASEGT, per germline. The CDR3 is 16 amino acids. Trimming left V 2 bases short and J 0 bases short, with 8 bases between. The CDR3 protein is CASSELDLSGANVLTF. CDR3 DNA sequence: TGTGCCAGCAGTGAATTGGACCTCTCTGGGGCCAACGTCCTGACTTTC.

V and J are TRBV7-2 and TRBJ2-3, with no clear D. The CDR3 contains 14 residues. Trimming cost V 2 bases and J 0 bases, with 6 bases left between them. Germline values: CDR1 SGHTA, CDR2 FQGNSA. In DNA form, the CDR3 reads TGTGCCAGCAGCTTATGGTATAGCACAGATACGCAGTATTTT. Protein: CASSLWYSTDTQYF.